Detailed here is one T cell receptor (beta chain). This record belongs to a study of human T cells and chemical hapten exposure. In germline, CDR1 is LGHNA, CDR2 YNFKEQ. The CDR3 contains 14 residues. Germline trimming cut 3 bases from V and 3 bases from J; bases unmatched to any gene: 4. MiXCR, run by TCRdb on the RACE reads, gives a single entry per CDR3 protein. The repertoire includes 370,000 or so distinct CDR3 sequences, more than 4.5% of them detected once, and approximately 2.5% sits in the top ten. Time point noted: patch test 1, 2 weeks after DPC sensitization. The treatment was: therapeutic diphenylcyclopropenone sensitization with weekly scalp DPC.

Sequencing was performed on whole blood, taken in connection with sensitization to the hapten diphenylcyclopropenone (DPC). The receptor was isolated from a woman aged 45-59 years with alopecia areata. Some clones in this sample may be carry-over from other donors' samples. The chain combines TRBV4-2 with TRBJ2-7, with TRBD1 identical over 8 bases. The CDR3 DNA is TGTGCCAGCAGCCAGGGACAGGAATACTACGAGCAGTACTTC. Its translation is CASSQGQEYYEQYF.